The 26 T cell receptor beta chains below come from one sample, sequenced in a study of sequential checkpoint blockade in melanoma. Indicated treatment: randomized to nivolumab then ipilimumab (arm A) or the reverse (arm B). Clones were read by immunoSEQ multiplex PCR, and TCRdb kept only the in-frame ones, dropping some. Of 35,000 to 40,000 clones listed, around 32% were seen once; the top ten hold 1.6%. The source was tumor tissue (inferred from file names), collected from a patient given nivolumab and ipilimumab in sequence. Receptors originate from a human donor with melanoma.

The rearrangement joins TRBV19 to TRBJ2-5; 12 bases align to TRBD1. The trim removed 2 bases at V and 5 bases at J, leaving 6 bases unmatched. This CDR3 comprises 16 residues. Germline-derived CDR1 and CDR2 are LNHDA and SQIVND (reference sequence). Here the CDR3 DNA reads TGTGCCAGTAGTATAACGGGACAGGGGGCTTACGAGACCCAGTACTTC. Translated: CASSITGQGAYETQYF. Drawing the rest from reference TRBV19 and TRBJ2-5, the complete variable domain is DGGITQSPKYLFRKEGQNVTLSCEQNLNHDAMYWYRQDPGQGLRLIYYSQIVNDFQKGDIAEGYSVSREKKESFPLTVTSAQKNPTAFYLCASSITGQGAYETQYFGPGTRLLVL.

This clone was seen a handful of times. This chain uses TRBV9 with TRBJ2-2; the D is unclear. Germline V gene lookup returns CDR1 SGDLS and CDR2 YYNGEE. CDR3 size: 13 residues. Trimming cost V 3 bases and J 5 bases, with 8 bases left between them. DNA of the CDR3: TGTGCCAGCAGCGGAACTGCAACCGGGGAGCTGTTTTTT. Translation gives CASSGTATGELFF.

CDR3 nucleotide sequence: TGTGCCAGCAGCCGCCGACTAGCTTCGACCTACAATGAGCAGTTCTTC. It specifies CASSRRLASTYNEQFF. The chain has TRBV11-3 and TRBJ2-1; TRBD2 matches at 7 bases. V gave up 5 bases and J gave up 2 bases; unmatched junction bases: 9. CDR3 size: 16 residues. Looked up from germline, CDR1 is SGHNT and CDR2 is YENEEA.

The gene calls are TRBV7-4 and TRBJ2-7; D not certain. Trimming shortened V by 4 bases and J by 7 bases, and 14 bases separated the two germline ends. This CDR3 region has 13 residues. In germline, CDR1 is SGHVT, CDR2 SQSDAQ. This CDR3 is CASSSSSVGEQYF. The DNA of the CDR3 is TGTGCCAGCAGCTCTAGTTCAGTGGGAGAGCAGTACTTC.

CDR3 in amino acids: CASSPGGSLEQYF. The CDR3 DNA sequence: TGTGCCAGCTCACCGGGGGGTTCCCTCGAGCAGTACTTC. The chain employs TRBV18 and TRBJ2-7; TRBD2 might be the D (6 bases). The V and J ends lost 3 bases and 6 bases respectively, with 12 bases between them. The V gene's germline CDR1 is KGHSH and CDR2 LQKENI. The CDR3 contains 13 residues.

The genes are TRBV11-3 and TRBJ1-2; D remains ambiguous. The germline V gene encodes CDR1 SGHNT and CDR2 YENEEA. V lost 2 bases to trimming and J lost 3 bases, with 10 bases between them. The CDR3 has 14 residues. The CDR3 loop reads CASSLPGNDYGYTF. For the CDR3, the DNA is TGTGCCAGCAGCTTACCCGGGAACGACTATGGCTACACCTTC.

As to this clone: One junction end does not reproduce the germline sequence, and a read error may be involved. The V gene is TRBV11-3, the J gene TRBJ2-2; the D gene is possibly TRBD1 (5 bases). Germline V gene lookup returns CDR1 SGHNT and CDR2 YENEEA. CDR3 length: 15 residues. The CDR3 DNA follows: TGTGCTAGCAGCTTACGAGTAGGGGACACCGGGGAGCTGTTTTTT. This gives the protein CASSLRVGDTGELFF.

This clone was recorded a few times. The chain couples TRBV23-1 to TRBJ2-5; D may be TRBD1 (7 bases). TRBV23-1 is marked as an open reading frame, function uncertain. V was cut by 5 bases and J by 5 bases, with 12 bases left in between. The CDR3 runs to 13 residues. CDR3 protein: CASSKTGRETQYF. CDR3 nucleotide sequence: TGCGCCAGCAGTAAGACAGGGAGGGAGACCCAGTACTTC.

This chain links TRBV5-1 with TRBJ2-7; 9 positions agree with TRBD1. CDR1 SGHRS and CDR2 YFSETQ come from the germline V gene. There are 17 residues in the CDR3. Unmatched junction bases numbered 12, after V lost 1 base and J lost 4 bases. The CDR3 coding sequence is TGCGCCAGCAGCTTGTACTCCACTGGACAGGGGTTGTACGAGCAGTACTTC. This codes for CASSLYSTGQGLYEQYF.

A few counts support this clone. The chain employs TRBV6-8 and TRBJ2-1; 16 bases agree with TRBD2. Germline loops: CDR1 MNHGY, CDR2 SAAAGT. Unmatched junction bases numbered 9, after V lost 10 bases and J lost 6 bases. The CDR3 is made up of 16 amino acids. This chain's CDR3 is CAISGTSGRERNEQFF. CDR3 nucleotides: TGTGCCATCTCAGGGACTAGCGGGAGGGAACGCAATGAGCAGTTCTTC.

This clone has a handful of counts. The V call is TRBV4-1, the J call TRBJ2-1; tentatively, D is TRBD1 (6 bases). The CDR3 loop spans 16 amino acids. V was trimmed by 4 bases and J by 2 bases, leaving 15 bases between them. The V gene's germline CDR1 is MGHRA and CDR2 YSYEKL. This CDR3 is CASSPGRAGAYNEQFF. DNA of the CDR3: TGCGCCAGCAGCCCCGGTCGGGCAGGGGCCTACAATGAGCAGTTCTTC.

The chain has TRBV5-1 and TRBJ2-1; TRBD2 matches 11 bases. J lost 9 bases, V lost 4 bases, and 9 bases had no gene match. The V gene's germline CDR1 is SGHRS and CDR2 YFSETQ. This CDR3 region has 15 residues. The CDR3 coding sequence is TGCGCCAGCAGCCCCGGGCTAGCGGGAGGTTCTGAGCAGTTCTTC. Translating it yields CASSPGLAGGSEQFF.

V is TRBV7-6 and J is TRBJ2-3; D may correspond to TRBD1 or TRBD2 (5 bases each). Germline-derived CDR1 and CDR2 are SGHVS and FNYEAQ. V was pared by 5 bases and J by 4 bases, with 19 bases between. The CDR3 length is 16 residues. Written as DNA, the CDR3 is TGTGCCAGCAGCCCCCATGGGGGAACTACTCCAGATACGCAGTATTTT. This encodes CASSPHGGTTPDTQYF. The full variable domain, in which reference TRBV7-6 and TRBJ2-3 provide the parts outside the CDR3, is GAGVSQSPRYKVTKRGQDVALRCDPISGHVSLYWYRQALGQGPEFLTYFNYEAQQDKSGLPNDRFSAERPEGSISTLTIQRTEQRDSAMYRCASSPHGGTTPDTQYFGPGTRLTVL.

This clone showed up just a few times. This chain uses TRBV11-3 with TRBJ1-1; D is perhaps TRBD1 (6 bases). The CDR3 covers 17 residues. From germline, CDR1 is SGHNT and CDR2 YENEEA. V was clipped by 3 bases and J by 2 bases, with 19 bases between them. CDR3: CASSLLTGGFANTEAFF. CDR3 bases: TGTGCCAGCAGCTTGCTGACAGGTGGGTTTGCAAACACTGAAGCTTTCTTT.

The rearrangement joins TRBV9 to TRBJ1-1, with 8 bases fitting TRBD1. The CDR3 runs 17 residues. V lost 4 bases to trimming and J lost 5 bases; unmatched junction nucleotides: 16. CDR1 is SGDLS, CDR2 YYNGEE, per germline. The CDR3 DNA follows: TGTGCCAGCAGCCCTATGAGCAGGGGGCCTTTGTGGACTGAAGCTTTCTTT. The encoded protein is CASSPMSRGPLWTEAFF.

The chain links TRBV19 to TRBJ1-6; D unresolved. The germline V gene has CDR1 LNHDA and CDR2 SQIVND (reference sequence). V lost 7 bases and J 6 bases, leaving 13 bases between the germline ends. This CDR3 spans 14 amino acids. The CDR3 DNA follows: TGTGCCAGTAAGGCTCCAGCGACTAATTCACCCCTCCACTTT. It codes for CASKAPATNSPLHF.

This clone was counted between two and nine times. This chain links TRBV6-8 with TRBJ1-1, with 8 positions matching TRBD1. The V and J ends lost 10 bases and 4 bases, in that order; junction bases with no gene match: 8. Germline V lookup: CDR1 MNHGY, CDR2 SAAAGT. The CDR3 sequence is 13 residues long. CDR3 DNA: TGTGCCATCGGGACTACAGGGGGCACTGAAGCTTTCTTT. Translation gives CAIGTTGGTEAFF.

The chain carries TRBV10-2 and TRBJ1-2; D is possibly TRBD1 (5 bases). CDR1 is WSHSY, CDR2 SAAADI, per germline. The CDR3 totals 12 residues. V was shortened by 5 bases and J by 4 bases, with 8 bases between the two germline ends. Here the CDR3 DNA reads TGCGCCAGCAGTCCCGACAGCTATGGCTACACCTTC. Translation gives CASSPDSYGYTF.

Here the CDR3 DNA reads TGTGCCAGCAGTTACTCGCCAGGGGGCGTTGAAGCTTTCTTT. It encodes CASSYSPGGVEAFF. The chain joins TRBV6-8 to TRBJ1-1; TRBD1 matches at 8 bases. The CDR3 length is 14 residues. J gave up 7 bases and V 0 bases, and 4 bases lay outside the gene matches. Germline V gene sequence: CDR1 MNHGY, CDR2 SAAAGT.

V gene TRBV9 combines with J gene TRBJ2-3; D is possibly TRBD1 (5 bases). The CDR3 loop spans 13 amino acids. Trimming stripped 4 bases from V and 1 base from J, with 7 bases between. Germline CDR1 reads SGDLS; CDR2 reads YYNGEE. The CDR3 loop is CASSLQGTDTQYF. The CDR3, as DNA: TGTGCCAGCAGCCTACAGGGCACAGATACGCAGTATTTT.

The chain carries TRBV11-3 and TRBJ2-7, with TRBD2 as a possible D gene (5 bases). The CDR3 has 15 amino acids. V was cut by 2 bases and J by 0 bases, with 11 bases left in between. The germline gives CDR1 SGHNT, CDR2 YENEEA. CDR3 amino acids: CASSLPAGRSYEQYF. Written as DNA, the CDR3 is TGTGCCAGCAGCTTACCCGCGGGTCGCTCCTACGAGCAGTACTTC.

J is TRBJ2-2 and V is TRBV5-1, with 10 bases that match TRBD2. The CDR3 sequence is 15 residues long. V gave up 5 bases and J gave up 6 bases; unmatched junction bases: 7. Germline V gene lookup returns CDR1 SGHRS and CDR2 YFSETQ. In DNA, the CDR3 is TGCGCCAGCAGGAGCGGGAGGGGATCGGCCGGGGAGCTGTTTTTT. Encoded protein: CASRSGRGSAGELFF. Combining the CDR3 with reference TRBV5-1 and TRBJ2-2 gives the whole variable domain KAGVTQTPRYLIKTRGQQVTLSCSPISGHRSVSWYQQTPGQGLQFLFEYFSETQRNKGNFPGRFSGRQFSNSRSEMNVSTLELGDSALYLCASRSGRGSAGELFFGEGSRLTVL.

This clone turned up a few times. The CDR3 DNA reads TGTGCCAGCAGTGAAGCTCGTCCGGGGCCTCGCACTGAAGCTTTCTTT. This gives the protein CASSEARPGPRTEAFF. The chain employs TRBV6-1 and TRBJ1-1, with D perhaps matching TRBD1 (5 bases). V was trimmed by 0 bases and J by 4 bases, leaving 15 bases between them. The CDR3 is 16 residues long. Germline CDR1 reads MNHNS; CDR2 reads SASEGT.

This chain connects TRBV28 to TRBJ2-7; TRBD1 agrees at 9 bases. CDR1 is MDHEN, CDR2 SYDVKM, per germline. The ends lost 9 bases at V and 7 bases at J; junction bases unmatched: 16. This CDR3 spans 15 amino acids. In nucleotides, the CDR3 is TGTGCCAGTAGATTTCCCGGGACAGGGATTGGAGAGCAGTACTTC. It is translated as CASRFPGTGIGEQYF.

This clone turned up a few times. The chain is built from TRBV4-1 and TRBJ1-5; a weak D match, TRBD1 (6 bases). CDR3 length: 15 residues. The germline gives CDR1 MGHRA, CDR2 YSYEKL. V gave up 0 bases and J gave up 3 bases, with 9 bases separating them. The CDR3 DNA follows: TGCGCCAGCAGCCAAGAAACAGGGTACAATCAGCCCCAGCATTTT. Translating it yields CASSQETGYNQPQHF.

This rearrangement joins TRBV30 to TRBJ2-7; TRBD1 matches 7 bases. Germline loops: CDR1 GTSNPN, CDR2 SVGIG (reference sequence). This CDR3 has 12 residues. V trimming: 3 bases; J trimming: 6 bases; junction bases outside the gene matches: 5. CDR3 amino acids: CAWRRTGPEQYF. CDR3 sequence (DNA): TGTGCCTGGAGAAGGACAGGCCCCGAGCAGTACTTC.